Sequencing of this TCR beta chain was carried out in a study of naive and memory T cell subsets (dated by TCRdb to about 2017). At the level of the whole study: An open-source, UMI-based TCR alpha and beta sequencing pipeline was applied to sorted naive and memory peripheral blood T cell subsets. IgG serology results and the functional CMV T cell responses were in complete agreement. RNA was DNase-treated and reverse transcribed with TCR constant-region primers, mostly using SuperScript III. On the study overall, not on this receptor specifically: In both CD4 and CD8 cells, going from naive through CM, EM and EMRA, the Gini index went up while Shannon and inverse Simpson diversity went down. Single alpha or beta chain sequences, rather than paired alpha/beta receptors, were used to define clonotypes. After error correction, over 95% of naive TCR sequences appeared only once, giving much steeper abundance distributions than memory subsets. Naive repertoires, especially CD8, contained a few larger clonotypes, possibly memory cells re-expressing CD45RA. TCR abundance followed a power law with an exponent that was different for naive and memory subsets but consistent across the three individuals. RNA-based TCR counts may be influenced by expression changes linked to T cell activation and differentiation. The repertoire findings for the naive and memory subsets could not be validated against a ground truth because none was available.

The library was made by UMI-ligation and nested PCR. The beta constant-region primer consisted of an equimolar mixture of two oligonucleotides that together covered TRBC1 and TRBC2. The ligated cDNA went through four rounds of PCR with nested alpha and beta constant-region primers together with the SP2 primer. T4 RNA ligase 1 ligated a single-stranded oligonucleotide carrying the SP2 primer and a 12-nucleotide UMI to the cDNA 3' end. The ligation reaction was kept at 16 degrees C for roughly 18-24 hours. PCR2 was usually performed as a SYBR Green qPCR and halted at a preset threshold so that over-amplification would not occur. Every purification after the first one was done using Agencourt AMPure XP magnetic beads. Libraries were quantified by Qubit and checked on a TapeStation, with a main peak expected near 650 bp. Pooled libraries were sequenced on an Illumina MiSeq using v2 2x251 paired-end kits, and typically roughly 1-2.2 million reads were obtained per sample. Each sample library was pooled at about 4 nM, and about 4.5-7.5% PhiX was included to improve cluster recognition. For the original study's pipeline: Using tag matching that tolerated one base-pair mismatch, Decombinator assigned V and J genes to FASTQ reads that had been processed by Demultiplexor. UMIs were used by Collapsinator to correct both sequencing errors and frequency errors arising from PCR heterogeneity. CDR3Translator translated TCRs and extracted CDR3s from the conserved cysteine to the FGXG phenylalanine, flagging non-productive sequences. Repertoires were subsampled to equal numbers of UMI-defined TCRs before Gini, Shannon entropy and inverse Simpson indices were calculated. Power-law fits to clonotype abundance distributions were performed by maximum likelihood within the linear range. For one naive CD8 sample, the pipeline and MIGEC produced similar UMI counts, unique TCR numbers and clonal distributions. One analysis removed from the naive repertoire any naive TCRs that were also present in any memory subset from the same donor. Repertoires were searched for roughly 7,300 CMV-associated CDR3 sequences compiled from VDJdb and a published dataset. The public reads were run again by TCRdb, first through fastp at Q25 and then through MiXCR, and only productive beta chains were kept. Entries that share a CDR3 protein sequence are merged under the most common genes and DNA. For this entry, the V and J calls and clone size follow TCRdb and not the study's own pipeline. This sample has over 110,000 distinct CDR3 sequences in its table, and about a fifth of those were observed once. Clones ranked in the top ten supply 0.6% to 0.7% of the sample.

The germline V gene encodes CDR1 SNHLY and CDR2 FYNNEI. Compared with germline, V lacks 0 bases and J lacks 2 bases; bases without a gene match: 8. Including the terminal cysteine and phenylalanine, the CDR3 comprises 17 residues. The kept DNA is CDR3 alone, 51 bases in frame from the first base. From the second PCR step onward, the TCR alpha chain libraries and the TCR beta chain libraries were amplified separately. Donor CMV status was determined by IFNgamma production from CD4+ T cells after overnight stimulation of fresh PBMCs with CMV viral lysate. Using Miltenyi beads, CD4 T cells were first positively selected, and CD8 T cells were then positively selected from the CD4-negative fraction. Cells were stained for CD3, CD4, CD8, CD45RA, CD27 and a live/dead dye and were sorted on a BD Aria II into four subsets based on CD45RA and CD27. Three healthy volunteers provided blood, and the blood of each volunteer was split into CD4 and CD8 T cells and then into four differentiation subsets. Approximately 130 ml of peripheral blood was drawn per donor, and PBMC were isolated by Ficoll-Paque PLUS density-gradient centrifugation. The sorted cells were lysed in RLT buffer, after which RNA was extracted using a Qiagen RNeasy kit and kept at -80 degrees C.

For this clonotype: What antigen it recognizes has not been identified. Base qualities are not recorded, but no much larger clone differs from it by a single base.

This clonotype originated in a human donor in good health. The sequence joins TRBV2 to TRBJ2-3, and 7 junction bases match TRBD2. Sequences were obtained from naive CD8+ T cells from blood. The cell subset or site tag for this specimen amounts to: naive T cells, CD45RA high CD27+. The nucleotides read TGTGCCAGCAGTGAAGCGAGCCTAGCGGAGGCCACAGATACGCAGTATTTT. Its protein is CASSEASLAEATDTQYF.